Below, 8 T cell receptor beta chains from the same sample are listed, as sequenced in a study of regulatory T cells in long-lasting Graves disease (dated by TCRdb to the early 2020s). Explained via the paper, the time point label denotes: newly diagnosed GD, antithyroid drugs for less than 3 months. RNA was extracted from PBMCs in TRIzol for both TCR sequencing and RNA sequencing. Library preparation was by multiplex PCR. Instrument on record: Illumina HiSeq 4000. TCR beta libraries were built with iRepertoire HTBI primers and Arm-PCR amplification of CDR3 regions. TCRdb passed the public sequencing reads through fastp at Q25 and MiXCR, retaining productive beta sequences. Records with the same CDR3 protein are collapsed into one entry carrying the most frequent genes and DNA. This sample is represented by around 250,000 distinct CDR3 sequences; approximately 20% of them were singletons. Jointly, the top ten make up approximately 14% of the sample.

The data were also submitted as part of a second study, on T cells in Graves' hyperthyroidism and ophthalmopathy.

Material: peripheral blood mononuclear cells (PBMCs), obtained at new diagnosis, from a patient treated with antithyroid drugs. These receptors originate from a woman younger than 45 with Graves disease. Donor details come from another sample of the same person, matched by shared clones.

The chain employs TRBV7-9 and TRBJ1-3; D not resolved. CDR1 and CDR2 (germline): SEHNR, FQNEAQ (reference sequence). The CDR3 has 10 residues. V was cut by 8 bases and J by 2 bases, with 1 base left in between. The CDR3: CASAGNTIYF. The CDR3 DNA reads as TGTGCCAGCGCTGGAAACACCATATATTTT.

This clonotype was observed many times. The chain is built from TRBV2 and TRBJ1-4, with 10 bases lining up with TRBD1. Trimming at V came to 6 bases and at J to 2 bases, leaving 9 bases not matched to a gene. The CDR3 runs to 17 residues. Germline CDR1 SNHLY, CDR2 FYNNEI. CDR3 coding DNA: TGTGCCAGCAGACCTCCGGGACAGGGGCCCACTAATGAAAAACTGTTTTTT. Translation gives CASRPPGQGPTNEKLFF.

The rearrangement uses TRBV7-9 and TRBJ2-7; 9 nucleotides match TRBD1. Trimming cost V 3 bases and J 3 bases; bases outside gene matches: 3. The CDR3 length is 14 residues. The germline CDR1 and CDR2 sequences are SEHNR and FQNEAQ (reference sequence). CDR3: CASSFGDRVYEQYF. The CDR3 DNA is TGTGCCAGCAGCTTTGGGGACAGGGTCTACGAGCAGTACTTC.

This clonotype came up many times. This chain connects TRBV20-1 to TRBJ1-2; TRBD1 matches 7 bases. In germline, CDR1 is DFQATT, CDR2 SNEGSKA (reference sequence). This CDR3 is built from 10 residues. V was pared by 6 bases and J by 12 bases, with 7 bases of the junction left unmatched. The CDR3 nucleotides read TGCAGTGCACCGGACAGGCTCAACACCTTC. This translates into CSAPDRLNTF.

In its sample, this clonotype was seen many times. The chain uses TRBV9 and TRBJ1-2; D gene ambiguous. Germline V gives CDR1 SGDLS, CDR2 YYNGEE. This CDR3 region has 15 residues. Trimming shortened V by 1 base and J by 4 bases, and 14 bases separated the two germline ends. The CDR3 is CASSVYPPSGYGYTF. DNA for the CDR3: TGTGCCAGCAGCGTATACCCCCCGAGCGGCTATGGCTACACCTTC.

This clonotype was recorded many times. The V gene is TRBV6-2 or TRBV6-3, the J gene TRBJ1-1; D is undetermined. Looked up from germline, CDR1 is MNHEY and CDR2 is SVGEGT. The CDR3 runs 13 residues. V was trimmed by 2 bases and J by 6 bases, leaving 10 bases between them. CDR3 bases: TGTGCCAGCAGTTACCGGCAGGACCCTGAAGCTTTCTTT. It is translated as CASSYRQDPEAFF.

This clonotype showed up many times. The chain's CDR3 is CASSLDGNEGEQYF. CDR3 nucleotide sequence: TGTGCCAGCAGCTTAGATGGGAACGAGGGCGAGCAGTACTTC. The V gene is TRBV7-9, the J gene TRBJ2-7; TRBD2 is a possible D gene (5 bases). CDR1 is SEHNR and CDR2 is FQNEAQ in the germline V gene (reference sequence). The CDR3 spans 14 residues. V was shortened by 1 base and J by 6 bases, with 13 bases between the two germline ends.

This clonotype was seen ten or more times. A junction boundary mismatches the germline segment, possibly from a read error. The chain combines TRBV3-1 with TRBJ2-7, with D unresolved. The CDR3 spans 13 residues. CDR1 and CDR2 (germline): LGHDT, YNNKEL (reference sequence). The CDR3 nucleotides read TGTGCCAGCAGCCAAGGCCCGGATTCACAACCGGGCTTC. Translating it yields CASSQGPDSQPGF.